This record covers a single T cell receptor (beta chain). Deletions cut 4 bases from V and 8 bases from J, with 20 bases between. From germline, CDR1 is LGHDT and CDR2 YNNKEL (reference sequence). This CDR3 contains 15 residues. This entry comes from a study of response to subunit inactivated influenza vaccine. TCRdb re-called the RT-PCR reads with MiXCR, one entry per CDR3 protein. Of about 570,000 distinct CDR3 sequences in the sample, about 11% were seen once. These data were likewise used in another study, on T cells expressing NK-cell markers. From that study: What made the TCR beta cDNA was 5'RACE template switching with UMIs. All TCR beta repertoires analysed originated from sorted CD3+CD56+NKG2C+, CD3+CD56+NKG2C- and CD3+CD56-NKG2C+ T cells. Sorting was limited to alpha-beta TCR-expressing T cells with an anti-gamma-delta TCR antibody in several experiments. Expanded clones of NKG2C+ T cells had an unclear HCMV specificity.

The source material was PBMCs from blood, sampled on the day of vaccination. The rearrangement joins TRBV3-1 to TRBJ2-5; D is perhaps TRBD1 or TRBD2 (5 bases each). The TCR sequence derives from a middle-aged man who received an inactivated influenza vaccine. The CDR3 region is CASSPTLTRGATQYF. DNA for the CDR3: TGTGCCAGCAGCCCCACACTCACGAGGGGAGCTACCCAGTACTTC.